The 13 T cell receptor beta chains below were found in one sample sequenced in a study of cytomegalovirus exposure and HLA in healthy donors. PCR used 60 Vbeta primers and 13 Jbeta primers. Generated by immunoSEQ multiplex PCR, the TCRdb table keeps only in-frame clones and is missing some. The table shows about 220,000 clones, with approximately 70% occurring only once. Material for sequencing was PBMCs. These receptors all stem from a woman in her 30s in good health and CMV-seronegative.

The chain combines TRBV5-8 with TRBJ2-1, with 10 nucleotides matching TRBD2. With V trimmed by 3 bases and J by 5 bases, 8 bases remained unmatched. The CDR3 is 16 amino acids. Germline CDR1 SGHTS, CDR2 YDEGEE. CDR3 bases: TGTGCCAGCAGCTGGGGGATTACTAGCGGGAACAATGAGCAGTTCTTC. Its protein product is CASSWGITSGNNEQFF. The full variable domain, completed using reference TRBV5-8 and TRBJ2-1, is EAGVTQSPTHLIKTRGQQATLRCSPISGHTSVYWYQQALGLGLQFLLWYDEGEERNRGNFPPRFSGRQFPNYSSELNVNALELEDSALYLCASSWGITSGNNEQFFGPGTRLTVL.

This chain links TRBV10-3 with TRBJ1-6; possibly TRBD1 for D (5 bases). Trimming cost V 6 bases and J 6 bases, with 15 bases left between them. The length of the CDR3 is 15 residues. Germline V gene lookup returns CDR1 ENHRY and CDR2 SYGVKD. As DNA, the CDR3 is TGTGCCATCAGCCCCGACAGCTCTATTAATTCACCCCTCCACTTT. Its translation is CAISPDSSINSPLHF.

The chain joins TRBV6-6 to TRBJ2-7; no clear D gene. This CDR3 spans 13 amino acids. The germline V gene encodes CDR1 MNHNY and CDR2 SVGAGI (reference sequence). V lost 6 bases and J 6 bases, leaving 15 bases between the germline ends. CDR3 in amino acids: CASRLGNLREQYF. Here the CDR3 DNA reads TGTGCCAGCAGGCTGGGCAACTTACGCGAGCAGTACTTC.

The chain joins TRBV7-8 to TRBJ2-5, with D possibly being TRBD2 (6 bases). CDR3 length: 16 residues. The V gene's germline CDR1 is SGHVS and CDR2 FQNEAQ. The ends were cut back, 1 base at V and 6 bases at J, with 18 bases in the middle. CDR3 nucleotides: TGTGCCAGCAGCTTAGTTATGGGGGACTTAGGGAAGACCCAGTACTTC. It translates to CASSLVMGDLGKTQYF.

The J gene is TRBJ2-7, the V gene TRBV4-1; 8 nucleotides agree with TRBD1. V was pared by 0 bases and J by 4 bases, with 5 bases of the junction left unmatched. Germline CDR1 and CDR2: MGHRA and YSYEKL. The CDR3 runs to 15 residues. The CDR3: CASSQEGQGSYEQYF. The CDR3 DNA reads as TGCGCCAGCAGCCAAGAAGGACAGGGTAGTTACGAGCAGTACTTC.

This chain uses TRBV6-1 with TRBJ1-2; 8 bases align to TRBD1. Germline V lookup: CDR1 MNHNS, CDR2 SASEGT. The J segment lost 5 bases and the V segment lost 7 bases, leaving 6 bases of the junction unmatched. The CDR3 is 13 residues long. The CDR3 reads CASTKDRDYGYTF. CDR3 DNA: TGTGCCAGCACTAAGGACAGGGATTATGGCTACACCTTC.

This CDR3 is CAWSTGNSPLHF. The DNA of the CDR3 is TGTGCCTGGAGTACAGGGAATTCACCCCTCCACTTT. The V call is TRBV30, the J call TRBJ1-6; TRBD1 is a possible D gene (6 bases). V lost 2 bases to trimming and J lost 7 bases, with 6 bases between them. Germline assignment: CDR1 GTSNPN and CDR2 SVGIG (reference sequence). The CDR3 consists of 12 residues.

This clone appeared a single time. The rearrangement uses TRBV6-6 and TRBJ1-1; tentative D call: TRBD1 (5 bases). The germline V gene has CDR1 MNHNY and CDR2 SVGAGI (reference sequence). CDR3 length equals 14 residues. Trimming took off 5 bases at V and 9 bases at J, with 19 bases between the two ends. This CDR3 is CASSLIRQREKAFF. The CDR3 DNA reads as TGTGCCAGCAGTCTAATTCGACAGCGGGAAAAAGCTTTCTTT.

Turning to this clone: This may come from a read error, since a much larger clone is one base off. The CDR3 nucleotides are TGTGCCAGCAGCCCACTGGTGAACACTGAAGCTTTCTTT. It encodes CASSPLVNTEAFF. This rearrangement joins TRBV4-2 to TRBJ1-1, with D unclear. This CDR3 is 13 amino acids long. Deletions cut 4 bases from V and 0 bases from J, with 6 bases between. Per germline, CDR1 LGHNA and CDR2 YNFKEQ.

The genes are TRBV5-6 and TRBJ2-5, with 7 bases matching TRBD2. Germline CDR1 SGHDT, CDR2 YYEEEE. Losses at the gene ends were 6 bases for V and 2 bases for J; bases not matched to a gene: 7. CDR3 length: 14 amino acids. The DNA for the CDR3 is TGTGCCAGCACCGTTGGGAGGGCACAAGAGACCCAGTACTTC. It is translated as CASTVGRAQETQYF.

The chain couples TRBV6-6 to TRBJ1-2, with D perhaps matching TRBD1 (5 bases). Trimming stripped 5 bases from V and 4 bases from J, with 11 bases between. The CDR3 spans 13 residues. CDR1 and CDR2 from the germline V gene are MNHNY and SVGAGI (reference sequence). The CDR3, as DNA: TGTGCCAGCAGTGACGGGGGTCCCTATGGCTACACCTTC. Its protein product is CASSDGGPYGYTF.

The chain couples TRBV2 to TRBJ2-1, with D possibly being TRBD2 (6 bases). V was trimmed by 7 bases and J by 6 bases, leaving 10 bases between them. Germline V gives CDR1 SNHLY, CDR2 FYNNEI. The CDR3 totals 12 residues. CDR3 DNA sequence: TGTGCCAGCAAAGTGGAGGGCAATGAGCAGTTCTTC. It encodes CASKVEGNEQFF.

The J gene is TRBJ2-5, the V gene TRBV28, with TRBD1 identical over 9 bases. This CDR3 has 13 amino acids. CDR1 and CDR2 (germline): MDHEN, SYDVKM. The J segment lost 11 bases and the V segment lost 10 bases, leaving 14 bases of the junction unmatched. CDR3 protein: CATLLDRGKRQYF. Written as DNA, the CDR3 is TGTGCCACCCTACTGGACAGGGGAAAGCGGCAGTACTTC.